The rows below give T cell receptor beta chains drawn from one sample of a study of vaccination effects on CD4 cells after COVID-19. These receptors' targets are unknown. Sequencing used immunoSEQ multiplex PCR; TCRdb keeps in-frame clones, though not all of them. The sample includes approximately 82,000 clones, roughly 80% of them seen just once. The starting material was CD4+ T cells from PBMCs cultured with HCoV-229E spike peptides, obtained before COVID-19 vaccination. The receptors originated from a human donor who received a COVID-19 vaccine. Each CDR3 is given with its conserved first and last residue. Fields, in order: V gene, D gene, J gene, clone size, CDR3 DNA, CDR3 protein. A D gene is named only where the DNA matches it firmly. Not every row has a clone size; where given, it reads once, few, many or a size class.

>TRBV19|-|TRBJ2-6|-
TGTGCCAGTAGTCGGTGGGCAGGGGATAGTGGGGCCAACGTCCTGACTTTC
CASSRWAGDSGANVLTF
>TRBV5-8|-|TRBJ2-1|-
TGTGCCAGCCCAGGGGCAGAGCAGTTCTTC
CASPGAEQFF
>TRBV28|-|TRBJ1-2|-
TGTGCCAGCAGACAACAGGTTTTCTATGGCTACACCTTC
CASRQQVFYGYTF
>TRBV7-6|-|TRBJ2-1|few
TGTGCCAGCAGCTTAGCGTCAGCGGGCACAAATGAGCAGTTCTTC
CASSLASAGTNEQFF
>TRBV28|TRBD1|TRBJ1-5|-
TGTGCCAGCACTACAGGGGTTAGCAATCAGCCCCAGCATTTT
CASTTGVSNQPQHF
>TRBV6-5|-|TRBJ2-5|-
TGTGCCAGCAGTCCCCTGCGGAAAGAGACCCAGTACTTC
CASSPLRKETQYF
>TRBV28|TRBD1|TRBJ2-4|-
TGTGCCACCAACCCGGGGACAGGAAGACTCAAAAACATTCAGTACTTC
CATNPGTGRLKNIQYF
>TRBV7-8|-|TRBJ1-2|few
TGTGCCAGCAGCAGGTACAGGGAAGGCTACACCTTC
CASSRYREGYTF
>TRBV5-1|-|TRBJ2-3|-
TGCGCCAGCAGCTTGCTTATTACAGATACGCAGTATTTT
CASSLLITDTQYF
>TRBV3-1/TRBV3-2|TRBD2|TRBJ2-5|-
TGTGCCAGCAGACCTACCACGGGAGGGATAGAGACCCAGTACTTC
CASRPTTGGIETQYF
>TRBV28|-|TRBJ1-2|-
TGTGCCAGCAGGCAGGCCTCCCTAAACTATGGCTACACCTTC
CASRQASLNYGYTF
>TRBV6-5|-|TRBJ2-5|-
TGTGCCAGCAGGGATGGACAGACTTATCAAGAGACCCAGTACTTC
CASRDGQTYQETQYF
>TRBV10-3|-|TRBJ1-2|few
TGTGCCATCAGCCATAGCTATGGCTACACCTTC
CAISHSYGYTF
>TRBV30|-|TRBJ1-3|-
TGTGCCTGGAGCCGAGAGAGGGCGTCCTCTGGAAACACCATATATTTT
CAWSRERASSGNTIYF
>TRBV6-5|-|TRBJ1-6|few
TGTGCCAGCAGTTTGACCTCCCAGGGTACGGGATCACCCCTCCACTTT
CASSLTSQGTGSPLHF
>TRBV28|-|TRBJ1-1|-
TGTGCCAGCAGTTTTAGCGGGGGACTCGGCACTGAAGCTTTCTTT
CASSFSGGLGTEAFF
>TRBV29-1|-|TRBJ1-4|-
TGCAGCGTTTATGACGGCTATGAAAAACTGTTTTTT
CSVYDGYEKLFF
>TRBV5-1|TRBD2|TRBJ2-5|-
TGCGCCAGCAGCTTGGAGCGGGGGACAGAGACCCAGTACTTC
CASSLERGTETQYF
>TRBV6-5|-|TRBJ2-1|-
TGTGCCAGCAACGGACTTTCGGGACTCAATGAGCAGTTCTTC
CASNGLSGLNEQFF
>TRBV6-5|TRBD1|TRBJ2-2|once
TGTGCCAGCAGTACAGGGGTGCGGGCCGGGGAGCTGTTTTTT
CASSTGVRAGELFF
>TRBV7-2|TRBD1|TRBJ1-6|-
TGTGCCAGCAGCCTTACAGGGGGCGGTGGTTCACCCCTCCACTTT
CASSLTGGGGSPLHF
>TRBV10-3|-|TRBJ2-5|-
TGTGCCATCAGCGCTGTCAATAACAGGGAAGCCCAGTACTTC
CAISAVNNREAQYF
>TRBV19|-|TRBJ1-3|-
TGTGCCAGTAGTGAACAGTACTCTGGAAACACCATATATTTT
CASSEQYSGNTIYF
>TRBV19|-|TRBJ1-2|-
TGTGCCAGTAGTTCGTTAGGGGACTATGGCTACACCTTC
CASSSLGDYGYTF
>TRBV7-2|-|TRBJ1-1|-
TGTGCCAGCAGCTTAGGCTGGGATACTATGAACACTGAAGCTTTCTTT
CASSLGWDTMNTEAFF
>TRBV28|-|TRBJ1-2|-
TGTGCCAGCAGTTTAAGTGGTGTCGGGGGGAGCTACACCTTC
CASSLSGVGGSYTF
>TRBV5-6|-|TRBJ2-5|-
TGTGCCAGCAGCTCCCAAGAGACCCAGTACTTC
CASSSQETQYF
>TRBV7-2|-|TRBJ1-3|-
TGTGCCAGCAGACCTACAGTCTCTGGAAACACCATATATTTT
CASRPTVSGNTIYF
>TRBV18|TRBD1|TRBJ1-6|few
TGTGCCAGCTCACCACAACAGGGGTGGGATTCACCCCTCCACTTT
CASSPQQGWDSPLHF
>TRBV6-6|TRBD2|TRBJ2-2|-
TGTGCCAGCAGCATCGGGGGGGCCTCGGGGGAGCTGTTTTTT
CASSIGGASGELFF
>TRBV6-5|-|TRBJ1-2|-
TGTGCCAGCAGGCGCGTGGGGACGAACTATGGCTACACCTTC
CASRRVGTNYGYTF
>TRBV5-8|TRBD2|TRBJ2-3|-
TGTGCCAGCAGCTCGCCGGGACTAGCGGGACGCACAGATACGCAGTATTTT
CASSSPGLAGRTDTQYF
>TRBV7-8|TRBD2|TRBJ2-5|-
TGTGCCAGCAGCCCTAGAAGGGCTAGCGGGGGGGCTGCATTAGGGGAGACCCAGTACTTC
CASSPRRASGGAALGETQYF
>TRBV4-1|-|TRBJ2-5|-
TGCGCCAGCAGCCCCCGGGACACACAAGAGACCCAGTACTTC
CASSPRDTQETQYF
>TRBV5-1|TRBD1|TRBJ2-1|-
TGCGCCAGCAGCTTGACGTTACCGGGACAGGCTTCCTCCTACAATGAGCAGTTCTTC
CASSLTLPGQASSYNEQFF
>TRBV28|-|TRBJ1-2|-
TGTGCCAGCAGTCGAACCCGGACGGTTAACTATGGCTACACCTTC
CASSRTRTVNYGYTF
>TRBV19|-|TRBJ2-5|once
TGTGCCAGTAGTATAGGGGCAAGTAGGCAAGAGACCCAGTACTTC
CASSIGASRQETQYF
>TRBV6-5|TRBD2|TRBJ2-5|-
TGTGCCAGCAATTTAGCGGGGGAGGAGACCCAGTACTTC
CASNLAGEETQYF
>TRBV19|-|TRBJ1-2|-
TGTGCCAGTAGCTCCAGGGGAAACTATGGCTACACCTTC
CASSSRGNYGYTF
>TRBV6-2/TRBV6-3|-|TRBJ2-2|-
TGTGCCAGCAGTTACAGTAGTAACACCGGGGAGCTGTTTTTT
CASSYSSNTGELFF